This TCR beta chain came from a study of T cell changes during pregnancy in multiple sclerosis (dated by TCRdb to between 2017 and 2020). Background for the entire study: The study examined how the T cell repertoire changed over the course of pregnancy in women with multiple sclerosis.

Library prep was done by the immunoSEQ multiplex PCR assay. TCRdb mirrors the immuneACCESS table, restricted to in-frame sequences. Some clones are absent from its copies; in checked studies, under half trace to an unresolved V gene, and the reason for the others is unknown. The sample table lists about 38,000 clones, less than 95% of them with a count of one. The top ten clonotypes cover 0.39% of the sample. With regard to this clone: What this receptor recognizes is not known. The input lacks base qualities; no much larger clone sits a single base away.

Unmatched junction bases come to 4, with V trimmed by 0 bases and J by 3 bases. Including the terminal cysteine and phenylalanine, the CDR3 comprises 17 residues. Just CDR3 DNA is preserved here, 51 bases in frame from base 1. CDR1 and CDR2, per the germline V gene, are SGHRS and YFSETQ. The sample in question was CD4+ T cells from peripheral blood mononuclear cells, obtained in the second trimester of pregnancy. This TCR derives from a female donor with multiple sclerosis, enrolled in a pregnancy study. The chain is made from TRBV5-1 and TRBJ2-1; 12 central nucleotides agree with TRBD2. The CDR3 corresponds to CASSLAASGRGYNEQFF. The DNA sequence is TGCGCCAGCAGCTTGGCCGCTAGCGGGAGGGGCTACAATGAGCAGTTCTTC.